This entry describes one T cell receptor beta chain. The antigen remains undetermined. This entry belongs to a study of early T cells in non-severe SARS-CoV-2 infection. General study points: VDJdb-based matching was biased toward anti-spike CD8 responses and missed private and CD4 specificities.

The germline V gene encodes CDR1 SNHLY and CDR2 FYNNEI. This CDR3 comprises 14 residues. Germline trimming cut 3 bases from V and 10 bases from J; bases unmatched to any gene: 8. Tagging with unique molecular identifiers was applied to individual cDNA molecules. TCRdb ran MiXCR on the 5' RACE reads and lists one entry per CDR3 protein. Counted here are about 64,000 distinct CDR3 sequences, around 13% occurring once; the ten biggest clones make up 4.2%. The sample consisted of whole blood. The chain combines TRBV2 with TRBJ1-5; 8 positions agree with TRBD1. The TCR was taken from an adult who was a healthcare worker with PCR-confirmed SARS-CoV-2 infection or an uninfected control (not recorded which). The CDR3, as DNA: TGTGCCAGCAGTGACGCAGGGGGCGCAGGTCCCCAGCATTTT. Residues: CASSDAGGAGPQHF.